These 9 T cell receptor beta chains came from one sample sequenced in a study of regulatory T cells in long-lasting Graves disease (dated by TCRdb to the early 2020s). The time point label on this specimen signifies: persistent/refractory GD, antithyroid drugs over 5 years with positive TRAb. For both TCR sequencing and RNA sequencing, RNA was extracted from PBMCs in TRIzol. Receptor libraries were prepared by multiplex PCR. Sequencing used an Illumina HiSeq 4000. iRepertoire HTBI primers and Arm-PCR amplification of CDR3 regions were used to construct TCR beta libraries. TCRdb redid the processing of the public reads, applying fastp at Q25 and MiXCR, and retained in-frame beta chains. Rows merge per CDR3 protein into single entries with the most common DNA and genes. This sample lists about 310,000 distinct CDR3 sequences; 22% were detected once. 45% to 70% of the sample comes from the top ten. Sequenced material: peripheral blood mononuclear cells (PBMCs), taken when the disease was refractory, from a patient treated with antithyroid drugs. These TCRs come from a female donor with Graves disease.

This clonotype was recorded many times. The chain combines TRBV13 with TRBJ2-5; 9 bases match TRBD2. There are 16 residues in the CDR3. Germline-derived CDR1 and CDR2 are PRHDT and FYEKMQ (reference sequence). Losses at the gene ends were 0 bases for V and 1 base for J; bases not matched to a gene: 3. The CDR3 DNA is TGTGCCAGCAGCTTAGGCGTGGGACTAGCCCAAGAGACCCAGTACTTC. Translating it yields CASSLGVGLAQETQYF.

The CDR3 here is CASSPRTDSQNSPLHF. The CDR3 bases are TGTGCCAGCAGCCCTAGAACGGACAGCCAGAATTCACCCCTCCACTTT. The J gene is TRBJ1-6, the V gene TRBV7-9, with D maybe TRBD1 (6 bases). This CDR3 region has 16 residues. V lost 5 bases to trimming and J lost 7 bases, with 18 bases between them. Germline assignment: CDR1 SEHNR and CDR2 FQNEAQ (reference sequence). The whole variable domain, remainder taken from reference TRBV7-9 and TRBJ1-6, is DTGVSQNPRHKITKRGQNVTFRCDPISEHNRLYWYRQTLGQGPEFLTYFQNEAQLEKSRLLSDRFSAERPKGSFSTLEIQRTEQGDSAMYLCASSPRTDSQNSPLHFGNGTRLTVT.

The chain is built from TRBV25-1 and TRBJ2-5; weak D call: TRBD1 (5 bases). V was pared by 1 base and J by 2 bases, with 8 bases between. The CDR3 consists of 14 residues. The germline gives CDR1 MGHDK, CDR2 SYGVNS. CDR3 bases: TGTGCCAGCAGTGAATGGGGCGATCAAGAGACCCAGTACTTC. Protein: CASSEWGDQETQYF.

The chain uses TRBV6-2 or TRBV6-3 and TRBJ2-1; TRBD2 matches 11 bases. The CDR3 sequence is 13 residues long. V gave up 7 bases and J gave up 9 bases; unmatched junction bases: 5. Germline V CDR1 and CDR2: MNHEY, SVGEGT. For the CDR3, the DNA is TGTGCCAGCACCTTCGGACTAGCGGGTGAGCAGTTCTTC. This encodes CASTFGLAGEQFF.

CDR3 protein: CSVQWVNTEAFF. The DNA of the CDR3 is TGCAGCGTCCAATGGGTGAACACTGAAGCTTTCTTT. The chain is built from TRBV29-1 and TRBJ1-1; D is unclear. The CDR3 has 12 amino acids. Deletions cut 6 bases from V and 0 bases from J, with 8 bases between. CDR1 is SQVTM and CDR2 is ANQGSEA in the germline V gene.

This clonotype was seen repeatedly, ten times or more. The chain couples TRBV2 to TRBJ2-7, with D uncertain. Germline CDR1 is SNHLY and CDR2 is FYNNEI. The CDR3 covers 15 residues. The V end lost 2 bases, the J end lost 4 bases, and 15 bases lay between the germline ends. DNA of the CDR3: TGTGCCAGCAGTGAACAGGCGGCTAGGCGGTACGAGCAGTACTTC. As protein: CASSEQAARRYEQYF.

CDR3 region: CASSLGVGNTEAFF. The CDR3 DNA reads as TGCGCCAGCAGCTTGGGGGTGGGGAACACTGAAGCTTTCTTT. The V call is TRBV5-1, the J call TRBJ1-1, with D hard to call. The CDR3 consists of 14 residues. V lost 0 bases to trimming and J lost 1 base, with 7 bases between them. Germline V gives CDR1 SGHRS, CDR2 YFSETQ. Using reference TRBV5-1 and TRBJ1-1 for the parts outside the CDR3, the full variable domain is KAGVTQTPRYLIKTRGQQVTLSCSPISGHRSVSWYQQTPGQGLQFLFEYFSETQRNKGNFPGRFSGRQFSNSRSEMNVSTLELGDSALYLCASSLGVGNTEAFFGQGTRLTVV.

This clonotype was seen only a few times. The chain couples TRBV6-1 to TRBJ2-4; no clear D. In germline, CDR1 is MNHNS, CDR2 SASEGT. The CDR3 extends over 11 amino acids. V lost 7 bases and J 5 bases, leaving 6 bases between the germline ends. The CDR3 nucleotides read TGTGCCAGCAAGCGAGAAAACATTCAGTACTTC. This gives the protein CASKRENIQYF.

This clonotype was counted between two and nine times. The V call is TRBV10-3, the J call TRBJ2-7; 8 bases match TRBD2. The CDR3 runs to 15 residues. V lost 6 bases and J lost 7; bases outside the gene matches: 14. Germline V gene lookup returns CDR1 ENHRY and CDR2 SYGVKD. CDR3 region: CAIRTTSGPEGEQYF. In DNA form, the CDR3 reads TGTGCCATCAGGACTACTAGCGGTCCGGAGGGTGAGCAGTACTTC.